The T cell receptor (beta chain) described here comes from a study of T cell changes during pregnancy in multiple sclerosis. Profiled with immunoSEQ multiplex PCR; TCRdb holds only in-frame clones, not every one. The table includes tens of thousands of clones, around nine tenths detected once. Germline CDR1 reads MNHEY; CDR2 reads SMNVEV (reference sequence). Trimming took off 5 bases at V and 1 base at J, with 4 bases between the two ends. The CDR3 contains 12 residues. This chain links TRBV27 with TRBJ2-3; D is unresolved. The sequencing used CD8+ T cells from peripheral blood mononuclear cells, collected in the first trimester of pregnancy. The receptor was isolated from a female donor in good health, enrolled as a control in a pregnancy study. The CDR3 protein is CASSLGTDTQYF. DNA for the CDR3: TGTGCCAGCAGTCTCGGCACAGATACGCAGTATTTT.